These T cell receptor beta chains were read from a single sample in a study of cytomegalovirus exposure and HLA in healthy donors. The table came from immunoSEQ multiplex PCR; TCRdb's copy has only in-frame clones and leaves some out. The data show over 150,000 clones, with approximately 88% seen just once and about 0.39% held by the top ten. Source material: PBMCs. The receptors here all came from a boy aged 2-15 years in good health and CMV-seronegative. The CDR3 runs from the conserved cysteine through the conserved F or W. The size of a clone is reported for some rows only, either as once, few or many, or as a class for expanded clones.

j_call v_call clone_size cdr3_aa
TRBJ2-3 TRBV4-1 few CASRLATSTDTQYF
TRBJ2-7 TRBV13 - CASGAEGRYNEQYF
- TRBV5-8 - CASRGTGTVEQYF
TRBJ1-2 TRBV6-1 - CASRVSLGGGYTF
TRBJ2-1 TRBV9 - CASSPRTGTGSYNEQFF
TRBJ2-1 TRBV19 - CASSTHRTFGGGRNEQFF
TRBJ2-7 TRBV30 - CAWSLGEGTYEQYF
TRBJ2-7 TRBV11-2 - CASSLASDRRYEQYF
TRBJ2-7 TRBV18 - CASSPPPGRAGAYEQYF
TRBJ2-5 TRBV19 - CASSNPVGTGGGETQYF
TRBJ2-7 TRBV27 - CASSLSASGKYEQYF
TRBJ2-7 TRBV6-1 - CASSERGARYEQYF
TRBJ2-3 TRBV14 - CASGLAGDRAQYF
TRBJ2-4 TRBV2 - CASQPGREPKNIQYF
TRBJ1-2 TRBV7-6 - CASSAQTGAGYTF
TRBJ2-7 TRBV4-1 - CASSQELAGYSFREQYF
TRBJ2-5 TRBV12-2 once CASRLVRENLYQETQYF
TRBJ2-7 TRBV14 once CASRPPGQGGEQYF
TRBJ2-7 TRBV16 - CASSHLGQGAYEQYF
TRBJ2-2 TRBV15 - CATSMPEGTGELFF
TRBJ1-2 TRBV5-4 - CASSWGQGPYGYTF
TRBJ2-7 TRBV2 - CAITPGGASYEQYF
TRBJ2-2 TRBV5-1 - CASSLITRRGMMFF
TRBJ1-5 TRBV7-2 - CASSLTGGRSNQPQHF
TRBJ2-1 TRBV28 - CASTLSGRVYNEQFF